This T cell receptor (beta chain) was recovered during a study of technical replicates of blood from a few donors. Profiled with immunoSEQ multiplex PCR; TCRdb holds only in-frame clones, not every one. The table shows 100,000 or so clones, with approximately 96% occurring only once. This clone was detected once. This CDR3 has 13 amino acids. Germline V gives CDR1 LGHNA, CDR2 YNFKEQ. V gave up 1 base and J gave up 7 bases, with 10 bases separating them. This clonotype was sampled from a human donor in good health. This rearrangement joins TRBV4-2 to TRBJ1-2; D may be TRBD1 (5 bases). Sequenced: T cells isolated from PBMCs. The CDR3 DNA reads TGTGCCAGCAGCCAAGTGCAGGGAGGTGGCTACACCTTC. It encodes CASSQVQGGGYTF.